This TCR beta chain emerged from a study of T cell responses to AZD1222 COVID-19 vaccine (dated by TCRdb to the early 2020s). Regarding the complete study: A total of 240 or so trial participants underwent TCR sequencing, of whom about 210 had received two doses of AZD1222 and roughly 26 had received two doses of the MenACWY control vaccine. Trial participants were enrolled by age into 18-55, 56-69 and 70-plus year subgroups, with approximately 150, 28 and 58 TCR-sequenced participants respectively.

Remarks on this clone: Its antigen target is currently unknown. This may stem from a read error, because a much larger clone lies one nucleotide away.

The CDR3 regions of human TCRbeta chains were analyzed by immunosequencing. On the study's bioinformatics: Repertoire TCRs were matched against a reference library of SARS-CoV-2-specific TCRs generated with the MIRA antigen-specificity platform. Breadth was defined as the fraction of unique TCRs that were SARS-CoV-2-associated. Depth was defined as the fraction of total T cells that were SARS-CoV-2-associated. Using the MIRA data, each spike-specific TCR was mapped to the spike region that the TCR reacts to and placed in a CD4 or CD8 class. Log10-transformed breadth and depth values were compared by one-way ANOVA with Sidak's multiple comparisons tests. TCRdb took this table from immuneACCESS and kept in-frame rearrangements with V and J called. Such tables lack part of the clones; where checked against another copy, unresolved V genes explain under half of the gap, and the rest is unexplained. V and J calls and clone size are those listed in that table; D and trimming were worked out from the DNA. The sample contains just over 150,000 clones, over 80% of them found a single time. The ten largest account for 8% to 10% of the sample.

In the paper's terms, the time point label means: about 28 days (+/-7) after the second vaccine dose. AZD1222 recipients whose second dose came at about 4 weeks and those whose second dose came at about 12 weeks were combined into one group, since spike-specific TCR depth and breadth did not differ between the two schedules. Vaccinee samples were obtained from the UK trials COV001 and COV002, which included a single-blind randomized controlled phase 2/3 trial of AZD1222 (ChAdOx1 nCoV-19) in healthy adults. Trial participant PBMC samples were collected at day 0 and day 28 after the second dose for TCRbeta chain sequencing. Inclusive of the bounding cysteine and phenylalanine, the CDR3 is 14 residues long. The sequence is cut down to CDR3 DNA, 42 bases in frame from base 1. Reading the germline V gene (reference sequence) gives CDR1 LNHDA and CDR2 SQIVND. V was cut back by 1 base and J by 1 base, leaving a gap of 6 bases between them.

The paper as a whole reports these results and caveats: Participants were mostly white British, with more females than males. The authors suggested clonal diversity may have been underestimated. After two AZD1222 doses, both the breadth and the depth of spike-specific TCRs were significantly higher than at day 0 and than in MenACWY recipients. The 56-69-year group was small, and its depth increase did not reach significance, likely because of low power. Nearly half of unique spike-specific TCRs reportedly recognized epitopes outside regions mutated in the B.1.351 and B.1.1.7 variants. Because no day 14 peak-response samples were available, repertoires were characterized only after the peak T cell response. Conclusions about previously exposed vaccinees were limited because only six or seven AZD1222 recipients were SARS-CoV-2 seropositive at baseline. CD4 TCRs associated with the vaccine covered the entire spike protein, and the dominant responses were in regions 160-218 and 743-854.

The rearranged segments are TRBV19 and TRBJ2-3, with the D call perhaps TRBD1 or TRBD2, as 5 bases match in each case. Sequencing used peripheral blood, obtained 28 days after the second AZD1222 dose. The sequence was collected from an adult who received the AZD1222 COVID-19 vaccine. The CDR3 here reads CASSIGDGTDTQYF. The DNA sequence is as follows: TGTGCCAGTAGTATAGGGGACGGCACAGATACGCAGTATTTT. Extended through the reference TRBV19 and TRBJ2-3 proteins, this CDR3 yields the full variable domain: DGGITQSPKYLFRKEGQNVTLSCEQNLNHDAMYWYRQDPGQGLRLIYYSQIVNDFQKGDIAEGYSVSREKKESFPLTVTSAQKNPTAFYLCASSIGDGTDTQYFGPGTRLTVL.